The 25 T cell receptor beta chains presented below share a single source sample, sequenced in a study of T-cell reconstitution after alpha-beta-depleted transplantation in children. Unique molecular identifiers were used to barcode this TCRbeta library. TCRdb re-called the PCR reads through MiXCR, storing one row per CDR3 protein. The sample holds 330,000 or so distinct CDR3 sequences; about 9.5% are singletons and the top ten take less than 9%. The sample consisted of PBMCs, taken before TCRalphabeta/CD19-depleted stem cell transplant. All receptors come from a boy in the first two years of life with acute myeloid leukemia, due to receive a stem cell transplant.

Details on this clonotype: A read error may explain this, as a much larger clone is one base away. The chain recombines TRBV20-1 with TRBJ1-1; the D gene is possibly TRBD1 (6 bases). Germline V gene data show CDR1 as DFQATT and CDR2 as SNEGSKA (reference sequence). The CDR3 is made up of 13 amino acids. V was clipped by 2 bases and J by 11 bases, with 18 bases between them. The CDR3 DNA reads as TGCAGTGCTAGACTACGGGGGGGCGGGGGGGCTTTCTTT. It translates to CSARLRGGGGAFF.

This clonotype was seen repeatedly, ten times or more. The chain has TRBV11-2 and TRBJ2-7; 9 nucleotides line up with TRBD1. V lost 2 bases to trimming and J lost 6 bases; unmatched junction nucleotides: 2. CDR3 length equals 13 residues. Germline V gene sequence: CDR1 SGHAT, CDR2 FQNNGV. Written as DNA, the CDR3 is TGTGCCAGCAGCTTACTGGACAGGGGCGAGCAGTACTTC. Residues: CASSLLDRGEQYF.

In its sample, this clonotype was seen many times. The J gene is TRBJ2-7, the V gene TRBV9, with 11 bases identical to TRBD1. The CDR3 consists of 15 residues. Looked up from germline, CDR1 is SGDLS and CDR2 is YYNGEE. With V trimmed by 0 bases and J by 5 bases, 4 bases remained unmatched. This CDR3 reads CASSVEGQGVHEQYF. For the CDR3, the DNA is TGTGCCAGCAGCGTAGAGGGACAGGGGGTCCACGAGCAGTACTTC.

In this sample, this clonotype turned up many times. This chain joins TRBV7-9 and TRBJ2-7, with 9 bases matching TRBD2. Per germline, CDR1 SEHNR and CDR2 FQNEAQ (reference sequence). Trimming took 2 bases from V and 2 from J; bases not matched to a gene: 1. CDR3 size: 14 residues. CDR3 coding DNA: TGTGCCAGCAGCTTAAAGCGGGGGGCCTACGAGCAGTACTTC. Protein: CASSLKRGAYEQYF.

This clonotype was detected many times. The chain employs TRBV12-3 or TRBV12-4 and TRBJ2-1; 9 positions agree with TRBD2. The CDR3 covers 20 residues. Trimming took 3 bases from V and 5 from J; bases not matched to a gene: 20. The DNA of the CDR3 is TGTGCCAGCAGTTTTTGGAGATTAGCGGGAGCAGACCCTAGGGACAATGAGCAGTTCTTC. Protein sequence: CASSFWRLAGADPRDNEQFF.

This clonotype came up many times. This chain joins TRBV2 and TRBJ1-2, with D perhaps TRBD1 (5 bases). This CDR3 has 14 amino acids. V was trimmed by 3 bases and J by 5 bases, leaving 13 bases between them. Per germline, CDR1 SNHLY and CDR2 FYNNEI. DNA for the CDR3: TGTGCCAGCAGTGACTCCGACAGAAGTTATGGCTACACCTTC. Protein: CASSDSDRSYGYTF.

This clonotype was counted at least ten times. The chain is built from TRBV19 and TRBJ2-7; D gene ambiguous. The V and J ends lost 3 bases and 0 bases respectively, with 9 bases between them. The CDR3 is 14 residues long. Germline loops: CDR1 LNHDA, CDR2 SQIVND (reference sequence). The chain's CDR3 is CASSIGPTSYEQYF. As DNA, the CDR3 is TGTGCCAGTAGTATTGGGCCTACCTCCTACGAGCAGTACTTC.

The V gene is TRBV2, the J gene TRBJ1-1; perhaps TRBD1 as D (5 bases). The ends were cut back, 3 bases at V and 0 bases at J, with 5 bases in the middle. Germline V CDR1 and CDR2: SNHLY, FYNNEI. This CDR3 is built from 13 residues. The CDR3 protein is CASSDRVNTEAFF. The DNA for the CDR3 is TGTGCCAGCAGTGACAGGGTGAACACTGAAGCTTTCTTT.

The chain carries TRBV12-3 or TRBV12-4 and TRBJ2-7, with a possible D match to TRBD2 (5 bases). The CDR3 extends over 13 amino acids. The V end lost 3 bases, the J end lost 5 bases, and 11 bases lay between the germline ends. DNA of the CDR3: TGTGCCAGCAGTTTTCCGGGGAACCACGAGCAGTACTTC. Translating it yields CASSFPGNHEQYF.

This clonotype has a count of ten or more. The V call is TRBV5-1, the J call TRBJ2-7; the match to TRBD1 covers 7 bases. Germline V gives CDR1 SGHRS, CDR2 YFSETQ. The CDR3 spans 15 residues. V gave up 4 bases and J gave up 0 bases; unmatched junction bases: 7. CDR3 in amino acids: CASSPLTGSSYEQYF. The DNA of the CDR3 is TGCGCCAGCAGCCCCCTGACAGGGAGCTCCTACGAGCAGTACTTC.

The J gene is TRBJ2-7, the V gene TRBV4-3; D is uncertain. The CDR3 extends over 15 amino acids. V gave up 4 bases and J gave up 3 bases, with 16 bases separating them. Germline loops: CDR1 LGHNA, CDR2 YSLEER. CDR3 DNA: TGCGCCAGCAGCCCTTTTTTGGGTATATACTACGAGCAGTACTTC. It encodes CASSPFLGIYYEQYF.

The gene calls are TRBV6-6 and TRBJ2-7, with D possibly TRBD2 on 6 matching bases. The CDR3 length is 13 residues. In germline, CDR1 is MNHNY, CDR2 SVGAGI (reference sequence). Trimming left V 9 bases short and J 0 bases short, with 12 bases between. CDR3 DNA sequence: TGTGCCAGTTGGAAGCGGGCCTCCTACGAGCAGTACTTC. It specifies CASWKRASYEQYF.

This clonotype was detected ten times or more. The V call is TRBV6-1, the J call TRBJ2-7, with 8 bases aligning to TRBD1. The CDR3 has 14 amino acids. Trimming at V came to 7 bases and at J to 1 base, leaving 6 bases not matched to a gene. Germline V gives CDR1 MNHNS, CDR2 SASEGT. In DNA form, the CDR3 reads TGTGCCAGCACCCGGACAGGGAGGTCCTACGAGCAGTACTTC. This gives the protein CASTRTGRSYEQYF.

Points on this clonotype: With a much larger clone just one base away, this may be a read error. This likely comes from a read error, as the CDR3 has no conserved phenylalanine or tryptophan at its end. V and J are TRBV2 and TRBJ2-4, with a possible D match to TRBD2 (6 bases). The ends were cut back, 3 bases at V and 0 bases at J, with 9 bases in the middle. There are 15 residues in the CDR3. Germline V lookup: CDR1 SNHLY, CDR2 FYNNEI. Written as DNA, the CDR3 is TGTGCCAGCAGTGAGGGGACTCTAGCCAAAAACATTCAGTACCTC. Its protein is CASSEGTLAKNIQYL.

Concerning this clonotype: A much larger clone differs from this one at a single base, so this may be a read error. J is TRBJ2-7 and V is TRBV12-3 or TRBV12-4; TRBD1 matches 7 bases. The junction had 9 bases not matched to a gene; V was cut back by 8 bases and J by 11 bases. The length of the CDR3 is 11 residues. CDR3 region: CASGLGQQEYF. The CDR3 DNA reads TGTGCCAGCGGACTGGGACAGCAGGAGTACTTC.

CDR3 loop: CASSFGTGKNSNQPQHF. In nucleotides, the CDR3 is TGTGCCAGCAGTTTCGGGACAGGCAAAAATAGCAATCAGCCCCAGCATTTT. The J gene is TRBJ1-5, the V gene TRBV12-3 or TRBV12-4; TRBD1 aligns across 8 bases. CDR3 length equals 17 residues. Unmatched junction bases numbered 7, after V lost 3 bases and J lost 0 bases.

This clonotype was observed once. A much bigger clone sits one base away, suggesting this may be a read error. The chain is built from TRBV6-1 and TRBJ2-3; 8 bases fit TRBD1. V shed 1 base, J shed 2 bases, and the junction held 5 bases outside the gene matches. The V gene's germline CDR1 is MNHNS and CDR2 SASEGT. The CDR3 is made up of 16 amino acids. The chain's CDR3 is CASSEEGRGHTDTQYF. The CDR3 nucleotides read TGTGCCAGCAGTGAAGAAGGCAGGGGGCACACAGATACGCAGTATTTT.

There are many counts of this clonotype. The CDR3 DNA is TGCGCCAGCAGCCAAAACAGGGACCGGGAGCAGTTCTTC. Its protein product is CASSQNRDREQFF. The rearrangement links TRBV5-1 to TRBJ2-1; D is possibly TRBD1 (6 bases). Germline V lookup: CDR1 SGHRS, CDR2 YFSETQ. Trimming pared 4 bases from V and 10 bases from J, leaving 15 bases between. The CDR3 loop spans 13 amino acids.

This clonotype came up many times. The CDR3 DNA reads as TGCAGTGCTAGTGGACCCCTGGAGGATACGCAGTATTTT. Amino acid sequence: CSASGPLEDTQYF. V and J are TRBV20-1 and TRBJ2-3; D not resolved. The CDR3 loop spans 13 amino acids. The germline gives CDR1 DFQATT, CDR2 SNEGSKA (reference sequence). Trimming shortened V by 3 bases and J by 6 bases, and 13 bases separated the two germline ends.

As regards this clonotype: A clone one base away is much larger, so this may be a read error. The chain links TRBV5-1 to TRBJ2-7, with D unclear. The V gene lost 3 bases and the J gene lost 3 bases, with 7 bases spanning the gap. The germline V gene has CDR1 SGHRS and CDR2 YFSETQ. The CDR3 has 12 residues. In DNA, the CDR3 is TGCGCCAGCAGCTCGCAGAACTACGAGCAGTACTTC. It yields the protein CASSSQNYEQYF. Looking up the rest from reference TRBV5-1 and TRBJ2-7 gives the full variable domain: KAGVTQTPRYLIKTRGQQVTLSCSPISGHRSVSWYQQTPGQGLQFLFEYFSETQRNKGNFPGRFSGRQFSNSRSEMNVSTLELGDSALYLCASSSQNYEQYFGPGTRLTVT.

In its sample, this clonotype was seen once. A much bigger clone sits one base away, suggesting this may be a read error. This chain connects TRBV5-5 to TRBJ1-3; TRBD1 matches 7 bases. The CDR3 covers 15 residues. Germline loops: CDR1 SGHKS, CDR2 YYEKEE (reference sequence). CDR3 in amino acids: CASSMDRSSGNTTYF. The CDR3 region has the DNA TGTGCCAGCAGCATGGACAGGAGCTCTGGAAACACCACATATTTT. Full variable domain (missing parts from reference TRBV5-5 and TRBJ1-3): DAGVTQSPTHLIKTRGQQVTLRCSPISGHKSVSWYQQVLGQGPQFIFQYYEKEERGRGNFPDRFSARQFPNYSSELNVNALLLGDSALYLCASSMDRSSGNTTYFGEGSWLTVV.

This clonotype came up many times. The rearrangement uses TRBV10-3 and TRBJ1-5, with D hard to call. CDR3 length: 12 residues. Germline CDR1 is ENHRY and CDR2 is SYGVKD. The V end lost 3 bases, the J end lost 3 bases, and 3 bases lay between the germline ends. Written as DNA, the CDR3 is TGTGCCATCAGTGACAACAATCAGCCCCAGCATTTT. It specifies CAISDNNQPQHF.

This sequence joins TRBV6-2 or TRBV6-3 and TRBJ2-7; TRBD2 agrees at 12 bases. The CDR3 runs to 15 residues. V lost 6 bases, J lost 4 bases, and 7 bases stayed unmatched. Germline values: CDR1 MNHEY, CDR2 SVGEGT. The CDR3 coding sequence is TGTGCCAGCAGCCTCAAAGGGACTAGCGGGTACGAGCAGTACTTC. This gives the protein CASSLKGTSGYEQYF.

This clonotype was counted at least ten times. The V and J genes are TRBV5-1 and TRBJ1-2, with D uncertain. With 0 bases removed from V and 0 bases from J, the gap between germline ends came to 9 bases. There are 15 residues in the CDR3. The germline V gene encodes CDR1 SGHRS and CDR2 YFSETQ. This CDR3 is CASSLAAEANYGYTF. DNA of the CDR3: TGCGCCAGCAGCTTGGCTGCAGAAGCTAACTATGGCTACACCTTC.

This clonotype was observed a handful of times. The V gene is TRBV18, the J gene TRBJ2-7, with TRBD2 as a possible D gene (6 bases). Per germline, CDR1 KGHSH and CDR2 LQKENI. This CDR3 region has 14 residues. The germline V and J ends were trimmed by 3 bases and 1 base, with 10 bases remaining between them. CDR3 coding DNA: TGTGCCAGCTCACCGGGACTGGCTTCCTACGAGCAGTACTTC. Amino acid sequence: CASSPGLASYEQYF.